Listed below are T cell receptor beta chains from one sample, sequenced in a study of cytomegalovirus exposure and HLA in healthy donors. Using immunoSEQ multiplex PCR, the repertoire was profiled, and TCRdb retains in-frame clones only, with some absent. Altogether around 150,000 clones are present, 70% to 85% being singletons, with the ten largest covering approximately 1.5%. Sequenced sample: PBMCs. These receptor sequences come from a male donor in good health and CMV-seronegative. Each CDR3 is given with its conserved first and last residue. The D gene is left open where the match is weak. Not every row has a clone size; where given, it reads once, few, many or a size class.

TRBJ2-7	NA	TRBV5-1	TRBD2	TGCGCCAGCAGCTTGTACGCGGGAGGGACCTACGAGCAGTACTTC	CASSLYAGGTYEQYF
TRBJ2-2	NA	TRBV2	TRBD1	TGTGCCAGCAGTGAGACAGGGGGCATCGGGGAGCTGTTTTTT	CASSETGGIGELFF
TRBJ2-6	NA	TRBV5-4	NA	TGTGCCAGCAGCGGGACTCTCTCTGGGGCCAACGTCCTGACTTTC	CASSGTLSGANVLTF
TRBJ2-7	NA	TRBV9	TRBD2	TGTGCCAGCAGCGGGAGCGGAGCGGGGGAGCAGTACTTC	CASSGSGAGEQYF
TRBJ1-1	NA	TRBV7-9	NA	TGTGCCAGCAGCTCGACTCTCAAGGACACTGAAGCTTTCTTT	CASSSTLKDTEAFF
TRBJ2-1	NA	TRBV30	NA	TGTGCCTGGAGCCAGCGAGCCCGGGTTCACAATGAGCAGTTCTTC	CAWSQRARVHNEQFF
TRBJ2-7	NA	TRBV4-3	NA	TGCGCCAGCAGCCGGGGACATCTATCGATCAACGAGCAGTACTTC	CASSRGHLSINEQYF
TRBJ1-6	NA	TRBV6-5	TRBD1	TGTGCCAGCAGCTCCGACAGGGTGGATTCACCCCTCCACTTT	CASSSDRVDSPLHF
TRBJ2-7	few	TRBV6-5	NA	TGTGCCAGCAGTTACTCGAGCCACCAGCAGTACTTC	CASSYSSHQQYF
TRBJ1-2	NA	TRBV19	NA	TGTGCCAGTAGTCTCGACAGGCTGGCTGGCTACACCTTC	CASSLDRLAGYTF
TRBJ1-1	NA	TRBV27	NA	TGTGCCAGCAGCAGGGGCTCGGCCACTGAAGCTTTCTTT	CASSRGSATEAFF
TRBJ2-1	NA	TRBV7-9	NA	TGTGCCAGCAGCTTAGCGGGCGGGGACTCCAATGAGCAGTTCTTC	CASSLAGGDSNEQFF
TRBJ1-1	NA	TRBV7-2	NA	TGTGCCAGCAGCTTGACAGATAACACTGAAGCTTTCTTT	CASSLTDNTEAFF
TRBJ2-7	NA	TRBV15	TRBD1	TGTGCCACGGGACAGAACTACGAGCAGTACTTC	CATGQNYEQYF
TRBJ2-7	few	TRBV6-5	TRBD2	TGTGCCAGCAGCTGGAATAGCGGGATCGAGCAGTACTTC	CASSWNSGIEQYF
TRBJ2-2	NA	TRBV11-2	TRBD2	TGTGCCAGCAGCCCATGGACTAGCGGGATTGTCGGGGAGCTGTTTTTT	CASSPWTSGIVGELFF
TRBJ2-2	NA	TRBV27	NA	TGTGCCAGCAGTTTCGGACTACCGAACACCGGGGAGCTGTTTTTT	CASSFGLPNTGELFF
TRBJ2-3	NA	TRBV2	TRBD2	TGTGCCAGCAGTGAACAAGCGGGAGCGCCTGATACGCAGTATTTT	CASSEQAGAPDTQYF